This T cell receptor beta chain was profiled in a study of blood T cell repertoires in COVID-19. Study background: Sources were T cells, B-cell-depleted T cells, or PBMCs; the material itself was cDNA or gDNA.

Clones were read by immunoSEQ multiplex PCR, and TCRdb kept only the in-frame ones, dropping some. This sample has under 200,000 clones, with roughly 90% found just once. The length of the CDR3 is 15 residues. V lost 5 bases to trimming and J lost 4 bases; unmatched junction nucleotides: 6. Germline V gene data show CDR1 as MNHEY and CDR2 as SMNVEV (reference sequence). Sequencing was carried out using peripheral blood. The chain recombines TRBV27 with TRBJ2-1, with 9 bases fitting TRBD1. The TCR originated in a man aged 45-65 years with acute or convalescent COVID-19. The CDR3 DNA is TGTGCCAGCAGTGAGACAGGGGGGGGTTACAATGAGCAGTTCTTC. Its translation: CASSETGGGYNEQFF.